This T cell receptor beta chain was sequenced during a study of blood T cell repertoires in COVID-19. Whole-study context: Samples came from the United States, Italy and Spain, spanning acute and convalescent COVID-19. Sources were T cells, B-cell-depleted T cells, or PBMCs; the material itself was cDNA or gDNA.

TCRdb keeps only in-frame clones here, not all; method: immunoSEQ multiplex PCR. The sample lists approximately 97,000 clones, 70% to 85% occurring once. The germline V gene encodes CDR1 SNHLY and CDR2 FYNNEI. The CDR3 is 15 residues long. V lost 4 bases to trimming and J lost 2 bases, with 13 bases between them. The TCR comes from a human donor in a cohort sampled during active COVID-19. V usage is TRBV2 and J usage is TRBJ2-3, with D possibly TRBD1 on 6 matching bases. The sequencing input was peripheral blood. CDR3 protein: CASSGGGANTDTQYF. The CDR3 nucleotides read TGTGCCAGCAGTGGAGGGGGAGCTAACACAGATACGCAGTATTTT. The full variable domain, its missing parts supplied by reference TRBV2 and TRBJ2-3, is EPEVTQTPSHQVTQMGQEVILRCVPISNHLYFYWYRQILGQKVEFLVSFYNNEISEKSEIFDDQFSVERPDGSNFTLKIRSTKLEDSAMYFCASSGGGANTDTQYFGPGTRLTVL.